The rows below give T cell receptor beta chains drawn from one sample of a study of glioma-infiltrating T cells. MiXCR, applied by TCRdb to the multiplex PCR reads, yields one record per CDR3 protein. The sample holds about 190,000 distinct CDR3 sequences, 25% to 35% seen once. Material for sequencing was glioma tissue, nonneoplastic brain tissue, or PBMCs (not recorded which). The receptors come from a human donor with low-grade glioma or glioblastoma, undergoing nonglioma brain surgery, or in good health (not recorded which). The CDR3 runs from the conserved cysteine through the conserved F or W. The order of the fields is CDR3 DNA, CDR3 protein, J gene, D gene, V gene, clone size. The D gene is left open where the match is weak. The listing skips clone size in some rows; elsewhere it reads once, few, many or a size class.

TGTGCCACCCAGCTGGGGGGGGGTGAGCAGTTCTTC	CATQLGGGEQFF	TRBJ2-1	TRBD2	TRBV27	many
TGTGCCAGCAGCCTGGACCTACAGGGGAGCGGAAACACCATATATTTT	CASSLDLQGSGNTIYF	TRBJ1-3	TRBD1	TRBV5-4	many
TGTGCCAGCAGTTACCACGGCGGGTCCTACGAGCAGTACTTC	CASSYHGGSYEQYF	TRBJ2-7	NA	TRBV6-2/TRBV6-3	many
TGTGCCAGCAGCTTAGACGGGGGAGGCACAGATACGCAGTATTTT	CASSLDGGGTDTQYF	TRBJ2-3	NA	TRBV7-9	NA
TGTGCCAGTAGTATAGTGGAGCGGGAGGGCCCTGAGCAGTTCTTC	CASSIVEREGPEQFF	TRBJ2-1	TRBD2	TRBV19	NA
TGCAGCGTTGGAGGAGTCAGTTGGAGGCCCGGGGGAAACATTCAGTACTTC	CSVGGVSWRPGGNIQYF	TRBJ2-4	NA	TRBV29-1	NA
TGCAGCGTCTTAAGAGACCCAAACCAAGAGACCCAGTACTTC	CSVLRDPNQETQYF	TRBJ2-5	NA	TRBV29-1	few
TGCAGTGCTAGAGATCCGGGACTAGGGAACACCGGGGAGCTGTTTTTT	CSARDPGLGNTGELFF	TRBJ2-2	TRBD2	TRBV20-1	many
TGTGCCAGTAGTAGACGGACAGGGGGAAACTACGAGCAGTACTTC	CASSRRTGGNYEQYF	TRBJ2-7	TRBD1	TRBV19	NA
TGTGCCAGCAGCCGAAGACAGGGAAGGATCACTGAAGCTTTCTTT	CASSRRQGRITEAFF	TRBJ1-1	TRBD1	TRBV7-2	many
TGTGCCAGCTCACCCACAGGGAGATACAATGAGCAGTTCTTC	CASSPTGRYNEQFF	TRBJ2-1	NA	TRBV12-3/TRBV12-4	NA
TGCAGAGTCGTCCCCGGGGGGGGTTTGAGCCGGTACGAGCAGTACTTC	CRVVPGGGLSRYEQYF	TRBJ2-7	TRBD2	TRBV29-1	NA
TGCGCCAGCACCTTGGAGGGGTCCTACGAGCAGTACTTC	CASTLEGSYEQYF	TRBJ2-7	NA	TRBV5-1	NA
TGTGCCAGCAGCCTGAACACCGGGACAGGTTTTCAGCCCCAGCATTTT	CASSLNTGTGFQPQHF	TRBJ1-5	TRBD1	TRBV11-3	NA
TGTGCCAGCAGCGAGGAGGGCTCATATATCGGCAATGAGCAGTTCTTC	CASSEEGSYIGNEQFF	TRBJ2-1	NA	TRBV9	NA
TGTGCCAGCACCCAGTTCCCCTACAATGAGCAGTTCTTC	CASTQFPYNEQFF	TRBJ2-1	NA	TRBV6-1	many
TGTGCCAGTCAACACTCAGAGTTTACCTACGAGCAGTACTTC	CASQHSEFTYEQYF	TRBJ2-7	NA	TRBV6-2/TRBV6-3	NA
TGTGCCAGCAGCTTTGACACTGAAGCTTTCTTT	CASSFDTEAFF	TRBJ1-1	NA	TRBV7-9	many
TGTGCCAGCAGTTTAACCGGGACTAGCGGTTACGAGCAGTACTTC	CASSLTGTSGYEQYF	TRBJ2-7	TRBD2	TRBV27	many
TGCAGTTTTCTATTGGCGGGAGGGCCGGGTAATGAGCAGTTCTTC	CSFLLAGGPGNEQFF	TRBJ2-1	TRBD2	TRBV20-1	many
TGCAGTGCTCACTTCGGAGAGACCCAGTACTTC	CSAHFGETQYF	TRBJ2-5	NA	TRBV20-1	many
TGCAGTGCTAGTATGACAGGGGGGAGCGAGACCCAGTACTTC	CSASMTGGSETQYF	TRBJ2-5	TRBD1	TRBV20-1	many
TGCGCCAGCCGCCCGGACAGTTTGGTGGGCGAGCAGTACTTC	CASRPDSLVGEQYF	TRBJ2-7	NA	TRBV7-9	NA
TGTGCCAGCAGGGGGACACCAAACTCCTACGAGCAGTACTTC	CASRGTPNSYEQYF	TRBJ2-7	NA	TRBV28	many